Below are 21 T cell receptor beta chains sequenced from a single sample in a study of cytomegalovirus exposure and HLA in healthy donors. Vbeta (60) and Jbeta (13) primers were used in the PCR. The repertoire was sequenced with immunoSEQ multiplex PCR; TCRdb's copy has only in-frame clones and lacks some. The table lists 150,000 to 200,000 clones, less than 90% of them singletons. The specimen was PBMCs. The receptors shown here come from a man aged 50 to 59 in good health and CMV-seropositive.

The chain is built from TRBV30 and TRBJ1-2; D gene unclear. V was cut by 2 bases and J by 6 bases, with 16 bases left in between. CDR1 and CDR2 from the germline V gene are GTSNPN and SVGIG (reference sequence). The CDR3 covers 14 residues. This CDR3 is CAWSSQVGLDGYTF. The CDR3 nucleotides read TGTGCCTGGAGTTCCCAGGTGGGCTTGGATGGCTACACCTTC.

This chain connects TRBV30 to TRBJ1-6; 7 nucleotides align to TRBD1. The CDR3 has 13 residues. CDR1 is GTSNPN, CDR2 SVGIG, per germline (reference sequence). Trimming took 5 bases from V and 13 from J; bases not matched to a gene: 11. CDR3 in DNA: TGTGCCTGGGGGCCAGGGGGTGAACGGCCCCTCCACTTT. Translated: CAWGPGGERPLHF.

The J gene is TRBJ2-1, the V gene TRBV10-3; TRBD2 matches at 7 bases. Looked up from germline, CDR1 is ENHRY and CDR2 is SYGVKD. With V trimmed by 6 bases and J by 6 bases, 11 bases remained unmatched. CDR3 size: 15 residues. The CDR3 loop reads CAIREGTNSPNEQFF. For the CDR3, the DNA is TGTGCCATCAGAGAAGGGACTAACTCTCCCAATGAGCAGTTCTTC.

This clone was recorded once. Other nucleotide sequences from this sample produce the same CDR3. The chain couples TRBV18 to TRBJ1-4; TRBD1 aligns across 7 bases. J was trimmed by 5 bases and V by 2 bases; bases with no gene match: 2. The CDR3 has 14 amino acids. Germline V gives CDR1 KGHSH, CDR2 LQKENI. The CDR3, as DNA: TGTGCCAGCTCACCAGGGACAGTAAATGAAAAACTGTTTTTT. This encodes CASSPGTVNEKLFF.

The chain carries TRBV25-1 and TRBJ2-7, with D tentatively TRBD1 (6 bases). The CDR3 consists of 14 residues. Germline CDR1 and CDR2: MGHDK and SYGVNS. Trimming shortened V by 4 bases and J by 8 bases, and 18 bases separated the two germline ends. The DNA of the CDR3 is TGTGCCAGCAGTGCTAACTCCGGACAGATTCAGCAGTACTTC. This encodes CASSANSGQIQQYF.

The CDR3 DNA is TGTGCCAGCAGCTGGGGACAGGGTTGGCCCGGGGAGCTGTTTTTT. Translation: CASSWGQGWPGELFF. The rearrangement joins TRBV7-8 to TRBJ2-2, with 9 bases matching TRBD1. Trimming took 4 bases from V and 6 from J; bases not matched to a gene: 6. Looked up from germline, CDR1 is SGHVS and CDR2 is FQNEAQ. The CDR3 contains 15 residues.

This chain joins TRBV6-5 and TRBJ2-5, with 7 bases matching TRBD1. Germline V gives CDR1 MNHEY, CDR2 SVGAGI. The CDR3 contains 14 residues. The trim removed 7 bases at V and 5 bases at J, leaving 10 bases unmatched. CDR3 protein: CASNRQGVRETQYF. The DNA for the CDR3 is TGTGCCAGCAACAGACAGGGAGTAAGGGAGACCCAGTACTTC.

The chain carries TRBV6-1 and TRBJ2-3; 10 bases align to TRBD2. Germline V gives CDR1 MNHNS, CDR2 SASEGT. The CDR3 is 14 amino acids. The junction had 6 bases not matched to a gene; V was cut back by 10 bases and J by 2 bases. CDR3 residues: CATSGGGNTDTQYF. The CDR3 coding sequence is TGTGCCACGAGCGGGGGGGGGAACACAGATACGCAGTATTTT.

The chain carries TRBV5-6 and TRBJ2-1, with D hard to call. Germline lookup yields CDR1 SGHDT and CDR2 YYEEEE. V was clipped by 3 bases and J by 0 bases, with 7 bases between them. This CDR3 has 14 amino acids. The CDR3 sequence: CASSSFSSYNEQFF. In DNA, the CDR3 is TGTGCCAGCAGCTCCTTTAGCTCCTACAATGAGCAGTTCTTC.

The V gene is TRBV27, the J gene TRBJ2-7; tentatively, D is TRBD2 (6 bases). The CDR3 runs 15 residues. The V end lost 6 bases, the J end lost 1 base, and 16 bases lay between the germline ends. Germline-derived CDR1 and CDR2 are MNHEY and SMNVEV (reference sequence). CDR3 sequence: CASSRSSVESYEQYF. The CDR3 DNA sequence: TGTGCCAGCAGCCGATCTAGCGTCGAATCCTACGAGCAGTACTTC.

Here the CDR3 reads CASSLTWAQINEKLFF. In nucleotides, the CDR3 is TGCGCCAGCAGCCTCACGTGGGCACAGATTAATGAAAAACTGTTTTTT. The J gene is TRBJ1-4, the V gene TRBV4-1; D not certain. Trimming removed 4 bases from V and 4 bases from J, with 16 bases in between. From germline, CDR1 is MGHRA and CDR2 YSYEKL. This CDR3 spans 16 amino acids.

This chain uses TRBV2 with TRBJ1-4; D gene unclear. CDR3 size: 13 residues. The V end was cut by 9 bases, the J end by 0 bases, with 8 bases between. Germline V CDR1 and CDR2: SNHLY, FYNNEI. The CDR3 protein is CASRGSTNEKLFF. In DNA, the CDR3 is TGTGCCAGTAGAGGTTCAACTAATGAAAAACTGTTTTTT.

This clone has a handful of counts. V is TRBV6-4 and J is TRBJ2-3, with 10 nucleotides matching TRBD2. Germline loops: CDR1 MRHNA, CDR2 SNTAGT. The J segment lost 4 bases and the V segment lost 0 bases, leaving 1 base of the junction unmatched. There are 15 residues in the CDR3. The CDR3 coding sequence is TGTGCCAGCAGTGACTCCGGGACTAGCGCAGATACGCAGTATTTT. Its protein is CASSDSGTSADTQYF.

The chain is built from TRBV27 and TRBJ2-7, with TRBD1 matching 7 bases. Germline V CDR1 and CDR2: MNHEY, SMNVEV (reference sequence). The length of the CDR3 is 14 residues. J was trimmed by 2 bases and V by 6 bases; bases with no gene match: 7. As DNA, the CDR3 is TGTGCCAGCAGGCTTGCGACAGGGCCCTACGAGCAGTACTTC. Amino acid sequence: CASRLATGPYEQYF.

This chain joins TRBV7-2 and TRBJ2-7; 9 nucleotides align to TRBD2. J gave up 7 bases and V 3 bases, and 7 bases lay outside the gene matches. The CDR3 sequence is 14 residues long. Germline CDR1 reads SGHTA; CDR2 reads FQGNSA. Here the CDR3 reads CASSLREGRWEQYF. As DNA, the CDR3 is TGTGCCAGCAGCTTGCGGGAGGGCCGCTGGGAGCAGTACTTC. The complete variable domain, with remaining parts taken from reference TRBV7-2 and TRBJ2-7, reads GAGVSQSPSNKVTEKGKDVELRCDPISGHTALYWYRQSLGQGLEFLIYFQGNSAPDKSGLPSDRFSAERTGGSVSTLTIQRTQQEDSAVYLCASSLREGRWEQYFGPGTRLTVT.

This chain joins TRBV6-6 and TRBJ1-6; 7 nucleotides align to TRBD1. Germline CDR1 is MNHNY and CDR2 is SVGAGI (reference sequence). V dropped 8 bases and J dropped 6; count of bases not matched to a gene: 7. The CDR3 covers 14 residues. The chain's CDR3 is CASLPGGSNSPLHF. CDR3 bases: TGTGCCAGCTTACCAGGGGGTAGTAATTCACCCCTCCACTTT.

This clone was recorded a few times. The chain employs TRBV6-6 and TRBJ1-6; 10 bases line up with TRBD1. The CDR3 has 15 residues. Per the germline V gene, CDR1 is MNHNY and CDR2 is SVGAGI (reference sequence). V dropped 6 bases and J dropped 9; count of bases not matched to a gene: 8. The CDR3 coding sequence is TGTGCCAGCAGGGCCGGGACAGGGGTGAGTTCACCCCTCCACTTT. This translates into CASRAGTGVSSPLHF.

The chain links TRBV5-1 to TRBJ2-1, with TRBD2 matching over 7 bases. There are 13 residues in the CDR3. The germline CDR1 and CDR2 sequences are SGHRS and YFSETQ. V lost 4 bases, J lost 9 bases, and 7 bases stayed unmatched. DNA of the CDR3: TGCGCCAGCAGCCCATGGGGGGGAGCTGAGCAGTTCTTC. This sequence encodes CASSPWGGAEQFF.

The chain couples TRBV6-1 to TRBJ1-5; D is unclear. The CDR3 is made up of 12 amino acids. Trimming pared 8 bases from V and 9 bases from J, leaving 14 bases between. CDR1 is MNHNS and CDR2 is SASEGT in the germline V gene. The CDR3 bases are TGTGCCAGCGATGACCCGGAGCCGCCCCAGCATTTT. Translating it yields CASDDPEPPQHF.

The chain has TRBV5-4 and TRBJ2-1; TRBD1 agrees at 7 bases. The V segment lost 4 bases and the J segment 5 bases; nucleotides outside the gene matches: 21. This CDR3 has 19 amino acids. CDR1 SGHNT and CDR2 YYREEE come from the germline V gene (reference sequence). The CDR3 DNA is TGTGCCAGCAGCACGCGGACAGGTAGAAGCTTAGGGTCACACAATGAGCAGTTCTTC. It yields the protein CASSTRTGRSLGSHNEQFF.

This clone came up once. This chain links TRBV30 with TRBJ2-7, with D tentatively TRBD1 (6 bases). V lost 3 bases to trimming and J lost 2 bases, with 14 bases between them. The CDR3 totals 14 residues. CDR1 is GTSNPN and CDR2 is SVGIG in the germline V gene (reference sequence). The CDR3 nucleotides read TGTGCCTGGAGCCCGGGACATATAGCCTACGAGCAGTACTTC. Translation: CAWSPGHIAYEQYF.